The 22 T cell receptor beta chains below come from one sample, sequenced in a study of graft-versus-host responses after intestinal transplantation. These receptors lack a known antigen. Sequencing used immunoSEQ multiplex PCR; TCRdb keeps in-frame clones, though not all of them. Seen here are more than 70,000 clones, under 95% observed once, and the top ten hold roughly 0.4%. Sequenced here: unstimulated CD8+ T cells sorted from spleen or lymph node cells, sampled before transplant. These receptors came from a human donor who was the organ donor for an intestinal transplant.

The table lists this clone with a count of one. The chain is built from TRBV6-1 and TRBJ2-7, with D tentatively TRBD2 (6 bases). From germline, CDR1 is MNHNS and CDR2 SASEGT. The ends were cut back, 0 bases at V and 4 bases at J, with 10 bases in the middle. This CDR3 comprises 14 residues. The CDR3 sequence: CASSEAVAGYEQYF. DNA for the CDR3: TGTGCCAGCAGTGAAGCGGTGGCGGGGTACGAGCAGTACTTC.

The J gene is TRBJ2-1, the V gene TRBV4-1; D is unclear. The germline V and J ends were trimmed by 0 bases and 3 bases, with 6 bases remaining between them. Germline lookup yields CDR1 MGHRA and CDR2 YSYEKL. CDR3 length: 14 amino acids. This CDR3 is CASSQDSHYNEQFF. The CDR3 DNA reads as TGCGCCAGCAGCCAAGATAGTCACTACAATGAGCAGTTCTTC.

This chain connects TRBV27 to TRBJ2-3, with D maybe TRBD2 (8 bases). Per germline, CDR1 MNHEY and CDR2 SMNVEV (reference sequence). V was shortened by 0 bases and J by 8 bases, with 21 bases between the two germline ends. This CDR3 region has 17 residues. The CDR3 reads CASSLSMGDRAGATQYF. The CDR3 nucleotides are TGTGCCAGCAGTTTATCTATGGGGGACAGAGCGGGAGCTACGCAGTATTTT.

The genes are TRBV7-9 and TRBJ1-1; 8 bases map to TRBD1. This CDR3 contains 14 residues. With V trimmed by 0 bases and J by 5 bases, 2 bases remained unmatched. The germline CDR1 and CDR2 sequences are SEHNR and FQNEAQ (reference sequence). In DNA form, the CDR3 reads TGTGCCAGCAGCTTAGCACGGACAGGGACTGAAGCTTTCTTT. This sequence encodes CASSLARTGTEAFF.

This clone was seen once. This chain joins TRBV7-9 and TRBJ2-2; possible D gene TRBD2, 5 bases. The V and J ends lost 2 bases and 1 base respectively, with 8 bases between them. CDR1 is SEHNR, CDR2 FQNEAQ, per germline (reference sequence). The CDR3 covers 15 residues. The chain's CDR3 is CASSLNRGNTGELFF. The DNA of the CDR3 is TGTGCCAGCAGCTTAAACCGGGGGAACACCGGGGAGCTGTTTTTT.

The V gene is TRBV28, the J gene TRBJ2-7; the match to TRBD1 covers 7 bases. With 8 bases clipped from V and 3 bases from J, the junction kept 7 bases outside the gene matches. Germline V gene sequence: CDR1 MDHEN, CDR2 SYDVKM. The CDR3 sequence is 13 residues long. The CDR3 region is CASLGQTLYEQYF. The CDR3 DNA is TGTGCCAGCTTGGGACAGACCCTCTACGAGCAGTACTTC.

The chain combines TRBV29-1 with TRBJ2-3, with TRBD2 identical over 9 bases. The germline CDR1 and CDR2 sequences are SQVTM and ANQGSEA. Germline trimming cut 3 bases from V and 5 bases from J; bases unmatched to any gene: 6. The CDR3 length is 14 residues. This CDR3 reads CSVDWRGGGDTQYF. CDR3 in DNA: TGCAGCGTTGATTGGCGGGGGGGAGGAGATACGCAGTATTTT.

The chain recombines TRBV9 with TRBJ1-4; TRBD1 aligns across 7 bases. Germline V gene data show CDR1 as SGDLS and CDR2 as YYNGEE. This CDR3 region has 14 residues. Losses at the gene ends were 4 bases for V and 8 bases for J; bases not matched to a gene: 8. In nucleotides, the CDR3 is TGTGCCAGCAGCCCAGGGGGATCTGGGGAAAAACTGTTTTTT. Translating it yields CASSPGGSGEKLFF.

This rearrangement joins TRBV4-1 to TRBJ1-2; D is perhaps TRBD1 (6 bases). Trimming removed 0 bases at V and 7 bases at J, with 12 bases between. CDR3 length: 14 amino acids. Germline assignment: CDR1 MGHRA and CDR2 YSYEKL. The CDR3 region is CASSQDTGWSGYTF. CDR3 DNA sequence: TGCGCCAGCAGCCAAGATACAGGGTGGAGTGGCTACACCTTC.

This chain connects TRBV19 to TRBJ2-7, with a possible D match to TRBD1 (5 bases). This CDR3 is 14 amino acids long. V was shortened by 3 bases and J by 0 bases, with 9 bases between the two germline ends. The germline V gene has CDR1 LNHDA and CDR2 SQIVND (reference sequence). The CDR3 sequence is CASSMAGNSYEQYF. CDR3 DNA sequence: TGTGCCAGTAGTATGGCAGGGAACTCCTACGAGCAGTACTTC.

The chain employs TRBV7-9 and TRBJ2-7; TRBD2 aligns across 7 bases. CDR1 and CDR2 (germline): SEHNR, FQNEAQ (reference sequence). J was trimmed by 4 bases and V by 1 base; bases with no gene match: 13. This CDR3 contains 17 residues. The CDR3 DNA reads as TGTGCCAGCAGCTTAGAGGGCGGGGGACGGCCCGTTTACGAGCAGTACTTC. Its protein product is CASSLEGGGRPVYEQYF.

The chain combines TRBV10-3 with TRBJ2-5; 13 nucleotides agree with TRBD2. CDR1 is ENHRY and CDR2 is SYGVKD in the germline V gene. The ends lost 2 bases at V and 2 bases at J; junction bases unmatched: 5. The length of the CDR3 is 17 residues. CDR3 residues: CAISEVTSGGRQETQYF. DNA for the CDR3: TGTGCCATCAGTGAGGTGACTAGCGGGGGGAGGCAAGAGACCCAGTACTTC.

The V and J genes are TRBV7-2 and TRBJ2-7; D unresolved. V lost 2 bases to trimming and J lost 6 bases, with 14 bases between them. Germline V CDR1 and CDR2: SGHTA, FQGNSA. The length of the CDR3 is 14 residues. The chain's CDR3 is CASSLTPIFGEQYF. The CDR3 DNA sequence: TGTGCCAGCAGCTTAACCCCCATATTCGGCGAGCAGTACTTC.

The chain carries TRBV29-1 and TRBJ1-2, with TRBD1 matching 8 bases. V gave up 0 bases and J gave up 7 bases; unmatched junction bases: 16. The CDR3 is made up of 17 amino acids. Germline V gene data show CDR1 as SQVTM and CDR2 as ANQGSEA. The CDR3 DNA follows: TGCAGCGTTGAAGATCAGAGGGACAGGCCTACAAATACTGGCTACACCTTC. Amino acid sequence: CSVEDQRDRPTNTGYTF.

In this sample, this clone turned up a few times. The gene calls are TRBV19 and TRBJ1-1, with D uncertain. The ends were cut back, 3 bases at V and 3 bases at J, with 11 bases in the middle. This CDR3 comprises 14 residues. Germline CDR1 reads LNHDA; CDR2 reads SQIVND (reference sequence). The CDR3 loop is CASSMTAGYTEAFF. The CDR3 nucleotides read TGTGCCAGTAGTATGACGGCGGGGTACACTGAAGCTTTCTTT.

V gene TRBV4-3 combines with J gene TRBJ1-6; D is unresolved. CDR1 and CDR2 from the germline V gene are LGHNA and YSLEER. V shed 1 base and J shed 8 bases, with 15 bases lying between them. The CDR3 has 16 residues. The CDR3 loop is CASSQAGGLLHSPLHF. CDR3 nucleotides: TGCGCCAGCAGCCAAGCCGGCGGGCTCCTTCATTCACCCCTCCACTTT.

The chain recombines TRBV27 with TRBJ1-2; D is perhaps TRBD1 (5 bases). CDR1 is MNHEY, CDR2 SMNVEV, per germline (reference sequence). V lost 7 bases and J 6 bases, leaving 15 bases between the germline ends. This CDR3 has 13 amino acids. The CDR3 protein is CASKWGPLDGYTF. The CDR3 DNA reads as TGTGCCAGCAAGTGGGGCCCCCTTGATGGCTACACCTTC.

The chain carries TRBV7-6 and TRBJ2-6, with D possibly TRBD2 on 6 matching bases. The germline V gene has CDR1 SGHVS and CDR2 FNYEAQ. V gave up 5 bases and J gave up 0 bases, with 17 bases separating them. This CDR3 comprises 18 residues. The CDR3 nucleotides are TGTGCCAGCAGCCCCTCCTCGGGGGATCTCTCTGGGGCCAACGTCCTGACTTTC. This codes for CASSPSSGDLSGANVLTF.

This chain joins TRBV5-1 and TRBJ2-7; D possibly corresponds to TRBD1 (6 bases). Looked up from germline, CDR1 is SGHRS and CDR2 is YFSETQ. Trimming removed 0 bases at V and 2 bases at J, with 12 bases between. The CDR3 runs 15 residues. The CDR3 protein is CASSLGLGAPYEQYF. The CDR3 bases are TGCGCCAGCAGCTTGGGACTGGGGGCGCCCTACGAGCAGTACTTC. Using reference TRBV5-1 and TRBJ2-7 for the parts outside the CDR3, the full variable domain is KAGVTQTPRYLIKTRGQQVTLSCSPISGHRSVSWYQQTPGQGLQFLFEYFSETQRNKGNFPGRFSGRQFSNSRSEMNVSTLELGDSALYLCASSLGLGAPYEQYFGPGTRLTVT.

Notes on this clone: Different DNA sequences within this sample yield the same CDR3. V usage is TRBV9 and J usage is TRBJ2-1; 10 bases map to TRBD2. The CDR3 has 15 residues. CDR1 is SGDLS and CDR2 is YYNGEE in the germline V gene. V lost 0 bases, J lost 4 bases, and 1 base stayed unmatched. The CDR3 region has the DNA TGTGCCAGCAGCGTAGCTAGCGGGGGATACAATGAGCAGTTCTTC. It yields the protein CASSVASGGYNEQFF.

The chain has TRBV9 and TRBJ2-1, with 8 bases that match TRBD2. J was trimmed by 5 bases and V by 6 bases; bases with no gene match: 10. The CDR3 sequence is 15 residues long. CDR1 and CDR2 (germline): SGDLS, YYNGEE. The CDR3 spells CASTLGGGSNNEQFF. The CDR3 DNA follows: TGTGCCAGCACCCTTGGCGGGGGGTCCAACAATGAGCAGTTCTTC. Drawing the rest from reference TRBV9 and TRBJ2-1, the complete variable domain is DSGVTQTPKHLITATGQRVTLRCSPRSGDLSVYWYQQSLDQGLQFLIQYYNGEERAKGNILERFSAQQFPDLHSELNLSSLELGDSALYFCASTLGGGSNNEQFFGPGTRLTVL.

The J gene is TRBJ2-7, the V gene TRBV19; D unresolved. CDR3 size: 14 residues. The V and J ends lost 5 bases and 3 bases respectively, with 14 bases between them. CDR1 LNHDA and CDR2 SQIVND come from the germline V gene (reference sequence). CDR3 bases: TGTGCCAGTAGTCTCCAGACTCGTTACTACGAGCAGTACTTC. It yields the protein CASSLQTRYYEQYF.